A single TCR beta chain is shown here with its context. Its antigen remains unknown. With the Oncomine TCR Beta short-read assay, DNA from cultured CD4+ T cells was sequenced. TCRdb recomputed calls from the PCR reads with MiXCR, one row per CDR3 protein. The data show 20,000 to 25,000 distinct CDR3 sequences, 50% to 70% seen once. The CDR3 is 14 amino acids. Trimming cost V 3 bases and J 7 bases; bases outside gene matches: 3. Germline lookup yields CDR1 SGHVS and CDR2 FQNEAQ. Described treatment: 10-day PBMC culture with coronavirus spike peptide pools or control peptides (ViraFEST assay). The data stem from a study of vaccination and CD4 T cells after COVID-19.

The chain combines TRBV7-8 with TRBJ1-1; 12 bases are shared with TRBD1. The source is a human donor who received a COVID-19 vaccine. The source material was CD4+ T cells from blood, cultured in vitro, sampled after SARS-CoV-2 vaccination. CDR3 protein: CASSFGTGGVEAFF. CDR3 in DNA: TGTGCCAGCAGCTTCGGGACAGGGGGCGTTGAAGCTTTCTTT.